The following is a T cell receptor beta chain sequence with its context. Its antigen is unknown. In germline, CDR1 is MNHEY, CDR2 SVGAGI. V trimming: 4 bases; J trimming: 7 bases; junction bases outside the gene matches: 8. CDR3 length equals 16 residues. Via MiXCR, TCRdb re-called the reads, giving one row per CDR3 protein. The sample shows 360,000 or so distinct CDR3 sequences, roughly a third of them seen only once. The sample belongs to a study of T cell repertoires in cytomegalovirus infection. Study-wide context: Well-studied HLA-B-restricted CMV epitopes were used in the study alongside recently identified HLA-C-restricted ones. Public TCR beta signatures marked donors with CMV infection and the matching HLA. Whole-study findings and limits: Dominant in the ex vivo response were TCR beta clonotypes restricted by HLA-C and specific for CMV. Cumulative frequency (of public TCR beta family members) identified carriers of CMV plus the relevant HLA.

The chain combines TRBV6-5 with TRBJ2-1; 12 bases are a match to TRBD2. The sequences come from cultured PBMCs, collected from culture after CMV antigen stimulation. This TCR came from a human donor in good health (CMV status not recorded). Some clones in this sample may be carry-over from other donors' samples. CDR3 sequence reads: CASSFSWLAGGNEQFF. In DNA, the CDR3 is TGTGCCAGCAGTTTTTCGTGGCTAGCGGGGGGGAATGAGCAGTTCTTC.